This T cell receptor beta chain appears in the sequencing data of a study of blood T cell repertoires in COVID-19. Study in general: Italy, Spain and the United States were the sources of the convalescent and acute COVID-19 samples. Sources were T cells, B-cell-depleted T cells, or PBMCs; the material itself was cDNA or gDNA.

Per the authors' pipeline: Amplification with reference gene primers provided the estimates of nucleated cell counts. Sequencing used immunoSEQ multiplex PCR; TCRdb keeps in-frame clones, though not all of them. V and J calls and clone size come straight from that table; D and trimming were deduced from the DNA. The sample consists of 470,000 or so clones, roughly 85% of them appearing once. Trimming took off 5 bases at V and 1 base at J, with 18 bases between the two ends. The CDR3 consists of 17 residues. Germline V lookup: CDR1 SGDLS, CDR2 YYNGEE. This TCR came from a human donor in a cohort sampled during active COVID-19. The chain couples TRBV9 to TRBJ2-2; D is perhaps TRBD2 (6 bases). Specimen: peripheral blood. In DNA form, the CDR3 reads TGTGCCAGCAGGGGGGGTGTTGGCCTTCAGAACACCGGGGAGCTGTTTTTT. Encoded protein: CASRGGVGLQNTGELFF.